Shown below are 19 T cell receptor beta chains from a single sample sequenced in a study of blood T cell repertoires in COVID-19. Data came from immunoSEQ multiplex PCR; TCRdb stores just in-frame clones and leaves some out. The table has roughly 250,000 clones, roughly 87% seen once; the top ten hold just under 6.5%. Sequences were obtained from PBMCs or T cells enriched from blood (not recorded which). The receptor source for this set is a woman under 40 with acute COVID-19.

The gene calls are TRBV27 and TRBJ2-7; D perhaps matches TRBD2 (6 bases). This CDR3 is built from 16 residues. Trimming took 6 bases from V and 0 from J, leaving 18 bases between them. Germline V gene sequence: CDR1 MNHEY, CDR2 SMNVEV (reference sequence). This CDR3 is CASSDRTGTSSYEQYF. The CDR3 DNA reads as TGTGCCAGCAGCGATCGAACCGGGACTTCCTCCTACGAGCAGTACTTC.

The chain recombines TRBV5-4 with TRBJ2-3; D perhaps matches TRBD1 (5 bases). The germline V gene has CDR1 SGHNT and CDR2 YYREEE (reference sequence). This CDR3 region has 15 residues. The V end lost 0 bases, the J end lost 2 bases, and 10 bases lay between the germline ends. CDR3 sequence reads: CASSLAQGPTDTQYF. CDR3 bases: TGTGCCAGCAGCTTGGCGCAGGGTCCCACAGATACGCAGTATTTT.

The gene calls are TRBV29-1 and TRBJ2-1; TRBD2 matches 11 bases. The CDR3 is 13 amino acids. The ends lost 7 bases at V and 8 bases at J; junction bases unmatched: 7. Germline loops: CDR1 SQVTM, CDR2 ANQGSEA. The CDR3 here is CSGSGRAVYEQFF. CDR3 bases: TGCAGCGGTAGCGGGAGGGCCGTCTATGAGCAGTTCTTC.

The chain carries TRBV2 and TRBJ2-1; maybe TRBD1 (6 bases). Per the germline V gene, CDR1 is SNHLY and CDR2 is FYNNEI. CDR3 length: 17 residues. V was shortened by 1 base and J by 1 base, with 14 bases between the two germline ends. The CDR3 region is CASSEGGGTFSYNEQFF. The DNA for the CDR3 is TGTGCCAGCAGTGAAGGAGGTGGGACATTTTCCTACAATGAGCAGTTCTTC. Supplemented by reference TRBV2 and TRBJ2-1, the full variable domain reads EPEVTQTPSHQVTQMGQEVILRCVPISNHLYFYWYRQILGQKVEFLVSFYNNEISEKSEIFDDQFSVERPDGSNFTLKIRSTKLEDSAMYFCASSEGGGTFSYNEQFFGPGTRLTVL.

The chain combines TRBV29-1 with TRBJ2-1; the match to TRBD2 covers 12 bases. CDR3 length: 16 amino acids. Trimming cost V 3 bases and J 5 bases; bases outside gene matches: 8. Germline CDR1 is SQVTM and CDR2 is ANQGSEA. The CDR3 DNA sequence: TGCAGCGTTGAGGGGCTAGCGGGAGGGATGGACAATGAGCAGTTCTTC. It translates to CSVEGLAGGMDNEQFF.

This chain links TRBV28 with TRBJ2-7; 9 bases agree with TRBD1. The CDR3 has 16 residues. V lost 2 bases, J lost 6 bases, and 11 bases stayed unmatched. CDR1 is MDHEN and CDR2 is SYDVKM in the germline V gene. DNA for the CDR3: TGTGCCAGCAGTTTAGGGCAGGGACAGGGCCTCTCCGAGCAGTACTTC. Amino acids: CASSLGQGQGLSEQYF.

V usage is TRBV7-9 and J usage is TRBJ1-5, with D possibly TRBD1 on 5 matching bases. The CDR3 contains 15 residues. The germline V and J ends were trimmed by 5 bases and 4 bases, with 15 bases remaining between them. Germline V gene sequence: CDR1 SEHNR, CDR2 FQNEAQ (reference sequence). For the CDR3, the DNA is TGTGCCAGCAGCCCAGGGCAGTCGGAAAATCAGCCCCAGCATTTT. This sequence encodes CASSPGQSENQPQHF.

The chain links TRBV6-5 to TRBJ1-1, with 7 nucleotides matching TRBD1. The CDR3 is 12 amino acids. Germline V gene sequence: CDR1 MNHEY, CDR2 SVGAGI. The trim removed 5 bases at V and 7 bases at J, leaving 4 bases unmatched. DNA of the CDR3: TGTGCCAGCAGTAGGGGACAGCTTGAAGCTTTCTTT. Translating gives CASSRGQLEAFF.

The V call is TRBV6-5, the J call TRBJ2-7, with D perhaps TRBD1 (6 bases). This CDR3 spans 12 amino acids. V dropped 2 bases and J dropped 6 bases, with 8 bases sitting between them. Germline CDR1 and CDR2: MNHEY and SVGAGI. The CDR3 coding sequence is TGTGCCAGCAGTTACAAAGGGGGCGAGCAGTACTTC. Amino acid sequence: CASSYKGGEQYF.

The chain combines TRBV28 with TRBJ2-1; weak D call: TRBD1 (7 bases). The CDR3 loop spans 18 amino acids. CDR1 and CDR2 (germline): MDHEN, SYDVKM. V was clipped by 4 bases and J by 3 bases, with 22 bases between them. CDR3 amino acids: CASSSPSGGGFVYNEQFF. The DNA of the CDR3 is TGTGCCAGCAGTTCCCCCTCAGGGGGAGGTTTCGTCTACAATGAGCAGTTCTTC.

This chain connects TRBV6-2 or TRBV6-3 to TRBJ1-2, with no clear D. V lost 6 bases, J lost 8 bases, and 25 bases lay in between. Germline V gene data show CDR1 as MNHEY and CDR2 as SVGEGT. The CDR3 has 16 amino acids. The CDR3 spells CASSPFSGVNLGGYTF. The CDR3 DNA follows: TGTGCCAGCAGCCCTTTCAGCGGGGTCAACCTGGGGGGCTACACCTTC.

The rearrangement links TRBV19 to TRBJ1-5; 9 bases are a match to TRBD1. The CDR3 has 14 residues. CDR1 and CDR2 (germline): LNHDA, SQIVND (reference sequence). With 7 bases clipped from V and 2 bases from J, the junction kept 3 bases outside the gene matches. The CDR3 loop is CASTRTGGNQPQHF. CDR3 coding DNA: TGTGCCAGTACCCGGACAGGGGGCAATCAGCCCCAGCATTTT.

V usage is TRBV18 and J usage is TRBJ1-2; D is ambiguous. From germline, CDR1 is KGHSH and CDR2 LQKENI. The CDR3 length is 13 residues. Trimming pared 2 bases from V and 7 bases from J, leaving 11 bases between. The CDR3: CASSPDGEGGYTF. CDR3 DNA sequence: TGTGCCAGCTCACCAGACGGGGAAGGTGGCTACACCTTC.

V usage is TRBV5-5 and J usage is TRBJ1-2, with 10 bases lining up with TRBD1. Germline assignment: CDR1 SGHKS and CDR2 YYEKEE (reference sequence). The CDR3 sequence is 17 residues long. The V and J ends lost 4 bases and 4 bases, in that order; junction bases with no gene match: 13. This CDR3 is CASSPGTGEALFYGYTF. DNA for the CDR3: TGTGCCAGCAGCCCAGGGACAGGGGAGGCCCTATTCTATGGCTACACCTTC.

The sample holds a few counts of this clone. The chain is built from TRBV27 and TRBJ1-6; a possible D gene is TRBD1 (5 bases). Germline V CDR1 and CDR2: MNHEY, SMNVEV (reference sequence). The CDR3 is made up of 14 amino acids. V gave up 8 bases and J gave up 3 bases, with 11 bases separating them. CDR3 DNA sequence: TGTGCCAGCGCCGGGGGGGACTATAATTCACCCCTCCACTTT. Translated: CASAGGDYNSPLHF.

The genes are TRBV6-5 and TRBJ2-3; D possibly corresponds to TRBD2 (6 bases). CDR1 and CDR2 from the germline V gene are MNHEY and SVGAGI. This CDR3 has 13 residues. The CDR3 loop reads CATGGTSTDTQYF. The CDR3 DNA follows: TGTGCTACTGGCGGGACGAGCACAGATACGCAGTATTTT.

The rearrangement uses TRBV10-3 and TRBJ2-1; D remains ambiguous. The CDR3 length is 13 residues. The V gene lost 6 bases and the J gene lost 7 bases, with 13 bases spanning the gap. Germline V gene sequence: CDR1 ENHRY, CDR2 SYGVKD. The CDR3 reads CAIREPVRNEQFF. The CDR3 nucleotides read TGTGCCATCAGGGAGCCGGTTCGGAATGAGCAGTTCTTC.

This clone has a single count. This chain joins TRBV19 and TRBJ1-5; unclear D gene. Germline V lookup: CDR1 LNHDA, CDR2 SQIVND (reference sequence). The CDR3 has 13 residues. The V end lost 3 bases, the J end lost 6 bases, and 9 bases lay between the germline ends. CDR3 loop: CASSMEAVQPQHF. The CDR3 nucleotides read TGTGCCAGTAGTATGGAGGCGGTTCAGCCCCAGCATTTT.

This clone has just one count. This chain joins TRBV3-1 (or the pseudogene TRBV3-2) and TRBJ2-7, with D hard to call. Germline V gene sequence: CDR1 LGHDT, CDR2 YNNKEL (reference sequence). The CDR3 loop spans 14 amino acids. The V and J ends lost 3 bases and 2 bases respectively, with 11 bases between them. CDR3 nucleotides: TGTGCCAGCAGCCATGGTAGAGAAGCCTACGAGCAGTACTTC. Residues: CASSHGREAYEQYF.